This T cell receptor beta chain comes out of a study of blood T cell repertoires in COVID-19. Adults between roughly 18 and 95 years of age took part from 20 to 25 US areas. TCRdb's table, derived via immunoSEQ multiplex PCR, lists solely in-frame clones and lacks some. The sample lists approximately 210,000 clones, about nine tenths occurring once. The receptor's source is a woman aged 25-40 years who had recovered from COVID-19. The sequenced material came from PBMCs or T cells enriched from blood (not recorded which).

CDR3 nucleotides: TGTGCCAGCAGTGGGACTAGCGGGGGGGCAGATACGCAGTATTTT. Its translation: CASSGTSGGADTQYF. This chain connects TRBV6-4 to TRBJ2-3; TRBD2 agrees at 15 bases. CDR1 and CDR2 (germline): MRHNA, SNTAGT. Trimming took 4 bases from V and 4 from J; bases not matched to a gene: 0. The CDR3 runs to 15 residues.